This is a list of T cell receptor beta chains from one sample in a study of blood T cell repertoires in COVID-19. Clones were sequenced by immunoSEQ multiplex PCR, and TCRdb holds only the in-frame ones, with some missing. This sample has 80,000 to 100,000 clones, with approximately 90% found just once. Material for sequencing was peripheral blood. These receptors were obtained from a man between 70 and 80 years old with acute or convalescent COVID-19. Both conserved end residues are trimmed from each CDR3. The D gene is left open where the match is weak.

D	V	J	CDR3
TRBD1	TRBV6-1	TRBJ2-7	ASSEALFGTGSYEQY
-	TRBV3-1/TRBV3-2	TRBJ1-2	ASSQISFYGYT
-	TRBV19	TRBJ1-5	ASIPGLNQPQH
TRBD1	TRBV5-1	TRBJ2-2	ASTRTGDTGELF
-	TRBV28	TRBJ2-7	ASSSYYEQY
-	TRBV5-1	TRBJ2-5	ASSLEGLNQETQY
TRBD1	TRBV5-6	TRBJ1-2	ASSATGSGYGYT
TRBD1	TRBV18	TRBJ2-6	ASSLPGQGGGANVLT
TRBD2	TRBV27	TRBJ2-1	ASTRWLAGGIYNEQF
-	TRBV5-1	TRBJ2-3	ASSLEARGTDTQY
-	TRBV21-1	TRBJ1-6	ASRFVGPPDRKNNSPLH
TRBD1	TRBV6-5	TRBJ1-2	ASSPNGQGARGYT
TRBD1	TRBV10-2	TRBJ1-2	ASSAHGQAPYGYT
-	TRBV28	TRBJ1-4	ASSYVQGYNEKLF
-	TRBV10-2	TRBJ1-6	ASSDQGNNSPLH
-	TRBV5-1	TRBJ2-5	ASSLAPSGGGETQY
TRBD1	TRBV28	TRBJ1-2	ASEGTVYGYT
-	TRBV7-8	TRBJ2-4	ASSPLRGAAKNIQY
-	TRBV4-1	TRBJ1-6	ASSQEHSRSPLH
TRBD1	TRBV5-1	TRBJ1-2	ASSLAGTERGYT
TRBD1	TRBV5-4	TRBJ1-2	ASSEGTGRYGYT
-	TRBV27	TRBJ1-1	ASSLWQGGEAF
-	TRBV30	TRBJ1-1	AWRSGLGGTEAF
TRBD2	TRBV28	TRBJ2-2	ASRPSGGGTGELF
TRBD1	TRBV13	TRBJ2-3	ASSNRGSTDTQY
TRBD2	TRBV5-4	TRBJ2-1	ASSLASGGADNEQF
TRBD2	TRBV5-5	TRBJ2-3	ASSVFGLAGVSTDTQY
-	TRBV19	TRBJ1-1	ASRPGGKVTEAF
TRBD1	TRBV3-1/TRBV3-2	TRBJ2-7	ASSPQQGVYEQY
-	TRBV29-1	TRBJ2-1	SVGLRDSSLSSYNEQF
TRBD2	TRBV3-1/TRBV3-2	TRBJ2-5	ASRSGLAGGAETQY
-	TRBV6-4	TRBJ1-6	ASSAESSSPLH
-	TRBV28	TRBJ2-7	ASSLGYEQY
-	TRBV5-3	TRBJ2-7	ARSLVGHLAIIYEQY
TRBD2	TRBV12-5	TRBJ2-3	ASGFVTLPGLAGGHTDTQY
TRBD2	TRBV4-2	TRBJ2-3	ASSPAPGGGDTQY
-	TRBV12-3/TRBV12-4	TRBJ2-1	ASSLKNEQF
-	TRBV25-1	TRBJ1-1	ASSLPGSNTEAF
-	TRBV18	TRBJ2-1	ATSGLGFNEQF
-	TRBV3-1/TRBV3-2	TRBJ1-6	ASSQDLGNSPLH
TRBD1	TRBV11-2	TRBJ1-6	ASSLNPDRSSPLH
TRBD1	TRBV7-6	TRBJ2-3	ASSDRTGDATDTQY
-	TRBV10-2	TRBJ1-6	ASADRNSPLH
-	TRBV6-5	TRBJ1-1	ASGRGDTEAF
-	TRBV7-9	TRBJ2-7	ASSPTSSYEQY
-	TRBV7-9	TRBJ2-5	ASSGRTGSQETQY
-	TRBV19	TRBJ1-4	ASTPTATNEKLF
-	TRBV7-9	TRBJ2-5	ASSLLGETQY
TRBD2	TRBV5-1	TRBJ2-1	ASSPRPSGGYNEQF
-	TRBV5-4	TRBJ2-5	ASSRPETGETQY
-	TRBV12-3/TRBV12-4	TRBJ1-5	ASSGQIFQPQH
-	TRBV28	TRBJ1-4	ASSFGMGGGEKLF
TRBD1	TRBV5-1	TRBJ1-5	ASSRTGDSNQPQH
TRBD2	TRBV4-1	TRBJ2-3	ASSQEGTSGTDTQY
-	TRBV29-1	TRBJ2-1	SAPAGSPYNEQF
-	TRBV5-6	TRBJ2-2	ASSSGQTTGELF
TRBD2	TRBV2	TRBJ2-1	ASSPRTSGAYNEQF
-	TRBV5-1	TRBJ1-1	ASSLELGAGTEAF
-	TRBV11-2	TRBJ2-1	ASSLEPGANEQF